One and the same sample provided the 26 T cell receptor beta chains below, sequenced in a study of blood T cells in healthy people across ages. A sample-barcoded 5' primer and a J-beta primer mix were used in a second PCR of roughly 7 to 12 cycles. TCRdb reprocessed the 5' RACE reads with MiXCR, giving one entry per CDR3 protein. The table lists over a million distinct CDR3 sequences, 59% of them singletons. Sequencing was carried out using blood. These receptor sequences come from a man younger than 35 in good health.

The chain couples TRBV12-3 or TRBV12-4 to TRBJ2-7; D is uncertain. This CDR3 comprises 11 residues. V lost 10 bases and J lost 7, with 14 bases in between. CDR3 protein: CATYHFREQYF. In nucleotides, the CDR3 is TGTGCCACCTACCATTTCCGGGAGCAGTACTTC.

This clonotype was seen a handful of times. The chain links TRBV20-1 to TRBJ2-5, with D perhaps TRBD1 (5 bases). The CDR3 is 14 residues long. V was cut by 0 bases and J by 0 bases, with 8 bases left in between. From germline, CDR1 is DFQATT and CDR2 SNEGSKA (reference sequence). CDR3 bases: TGCAGTGCTAGAGATCCCAGGGACCAAGAGACCCAGTACTTC. Translating it yields CSARDPRDQETQYF.

The V and J genes are TRBV5-1 and TRBJ2-2; D may be TRBD1 (5 bases). V was shortened by 2 bases and J by 2 bases, with 16 bases between the two germline ends. Per germline, CDR1 SGHRS and CDR2 YFSETQ. CDR3 length: 17 amino acids. This CDR3 is CASSLPRRTPNTGELFF. CDR3 bases: TGCGCCAGCAGCTTACCTCGTCGGACACCAAACACCGGGGAGCTGTTTTTT.

The table lists this clonotype with a few counts. J is TRBJ2-7 and V is TRBV27, with no clear D. Looked up from germline, CDR1 is MNHEY and CDR2 is SMNVEV (reference sequence). This CDR3 has 14 amino acids. V dropped 2 bases and J dropped 0 bases, with 8 bases sitting between them. The CDR3 nucleotides are TGTGCCAGCAGTTTAGTGGTGGGCTCCTACGAGCAGTACTTC. It yields the protein CASSLVVGSYEQYF.

The chain recombines TRBV12-3 or TRBV12-4 with TRBJ2-5, with D perhaps TRBD2 (8 bases). CDR3 size: 13 residues. Trimming shortened V by 8 bases and J by 5 bases, and 15 bases separated the two germline ends. CDR3 loop: CASREGARETQYF. In DNA, the CDR3 is TGTGCCAGCCGGGAGGGGGCAAGGGAGACCCAGTACTTC.

J is TRBJ2-5 and V is TRBV11-2; a weak D match, TRBD2 (6 bases). Germline-derived CDR1 and CDR2 are SGHAT and FQNNGV. V shed 6 bases and J shed 4 bases, with 12 bases lying between them. The CDR3 has 13 amino acids. The CDR3 sequence is CASRMGGAETQYF. CDR3 nucleotides: TGTGCCAGCAGGATGGGGGGAGCAGAGACCCAGTACTTC. Full variable domain (missing parts from reference TRBV11-2 and TRBJ2-5): EAGVAQSPRYKIIEKRQSVAFWCNPISGHATLYWYQQILGQGPKLLIQFQNNGVVDDSQLPKDRFSAERLKGVDSTLKIQPAKLEDSAVYLCASRMGGAETQYFGPGTRLLVL.

The chain has TRBV12-3 or TRBV12-4 and TRBJ1-5, with 7 bases identical to TRBD1. The CDR3 totals 15 residues. V trimming: 2 bases; J trimming: 6 bases; junction bases outside the gene matches: 7. In DNA form, the CDR3 reads TGTGCCAGCAGTTTATTAGGGGGCGGGATTCAGCCCCAGCATTTT. Its translation: CASSLLGGGIQPQHF.

Only a few counts were recorded for this clonotype. The chain combines TRBV7-2 with TRBJ2-4, with D perhaps matching TRBD2 (7 bases). The V end was cut by 1 base, the J end by 6 bases, with 16 bases between. Germline loops: CDR1 SGHTA, CDR2 FQGNSA. This CDR3 has 16 residues. The CDR3 is CASSLGGGGGLNIQYF. In nucleotides, the CDR3 is TGTGCCAGCAGCTTAGGAGGGGGGGGAGGCCTAAACATTCAGTACTTC.

This chain uses TRBV5-1 with TRBJ2-7; D might be TRBD1 or TRBD2, each matching 5 bases. The CDR3 runs to 19 residues. The V gene lost 0 bases and the J gene lost 4 bases, with 26 bases spanning the gap. Germline V gene data show CDR1 as SGHRS and CDR2 as YFSETQ. CDR3 amino acids: CASSLVPGKSGTLSYEQYF. The CDR3 region has the DNA TGCGCCAGCAGCTTGGTCCCCGGAAAAAGTGGGACCTTATCGTACGAGCAGTACTTC. The full variable domain, its missing parts supplied by reference TRBV5-1 and TRBJ2-7, is KAGVTQTPRYLIKTRGQQVTLSCSPISGHRSVSWYQQTPGQGLQFLFEYFSETQRNKGNFPGRFSGRQFSNSRSEMNVSTLELGDSALYLCASSLVPGKSGTLSYEQYFGPGTRLTVT.

The genes are TRBV25-1 and TRBJ1-5; TRBD1 matches at 10 bases. This CDR3 spans 17 amino acids. V shed 6 bases and J 1 base; nucleotides not matched to a gene: 9. The germline V gene has CDR1 MGHDK and CDR2 SYGVNS. CDR3 nucleotides: TGTGCCAGCAGCCCCCGGGACAGGGGTTCAAGCAATCAGCCCCAGCATTTT. Encoded protein: CASSPRDRGSSNQPQHF.

The chain is built from TRBV6-6 and TRBJ1-2; TRBD1 might be the D (5 bases). V was pared by 8 bases and J by 8 bases, with 12 bases between. Germline-derived CDR1 and CDR2 are MNHNY and SVGAGI (reference sequence). The CDR3 length is 11 residues. The CDR3 DNA reads as TGTGCCAGCGGCACGGGGGAAGGCTACACCTTC. It encodes CASGTGEGYTF.

This CDR3 reads CASSQSGVMNTEAFF. The CDR3 nucleotides read TGCGCCAGCAGCCAATCCGGGGTTATGAACACTGAAGCTTTCTTT. The genes are TRBV4-1 and TRBJ1-1, with D unclear. There are 15 residues in the CDR3. Trimming shortened V by 2 bases and J by 0 bases, and 10 bases separated the two germline ends. Germline V gene sequence: CDR1 MGHRA, CDR2 YSYEKL.

This clonotype was counted a few times. This chain uses TRBV4-1 with TRBJ2-7, with D tentatively TRBD1 or TRBD2 (6 bases each). CDR1 is MGHRA, CDR2 YSYEKL, per germline. The V gene lost 0 bases and the J gene lost 3 bases, with 15 bases spanning the gap. CDR3 length equals 16 residues. CDR3 residues: CASSQDRGRGYYEQYF. The CDR3 nucleotides read TGCGCCAGCAGCCAAGATCGGGGGCGAGGGTACTACGAGCAGTACTTC.

V gene TRBV6-5 combines with J gene TRBJ2-1, with 15 bases matching TRBD2. The trim removed 5 bases at V and 0 bases at J, leaving 5 bases unmatched. Germline V gene lookup returns CDR1 MNHEY and CDR2 SVGAGI. This CDR3 is 18 amino acids long. The CDR3 loop is CASSHGTSGRTSYNEQFF. As DNA, the CDR3 is TGTGCCAGCAGTCACGGGACTAGCGGGAGGACCTCCTACAATGAGCAGTTCTTC.

The genes are TRBV9 and TRBJ2-1, with D perhaps given as TRBD1 or TRBD2 (5 bases each). The CDR3 length is 16 residues. V was trimmed by 0 bases and J by 7 bases, leaving 17 bases between them. Germline V lookup: CDR1 SGDLS, CDR2 YYNGEE. For the CDR3, the DNA is TGTGCCAGCAGCGTAGAGTTCGAGGGGAAAGGAAATGAGCAGTTCTTC. Translation: CASSVEFEGKGNEQFF.

V usage is TRBV27 and J usage is TRBJ2-3; D gene ambiguous. Trimming stripped 2 bases from V and 4 bases from J, with 10 bases between. Germline V gene data show CDR1 as MNHEY and CDR2 as SMNVEV (reference sequence). The CDR3 runs 14 residues. CDR3 sequence reads: CASSLLNTPDTQYF. CDR3 sequence (DNA): TGTGCCAGCAGTTTACTCAACACCCCAGATACGCAGTATTTT.

V and J are TRBV5-6 and TRBJ2-7; D may be TRBD1 or TRBD2 (5 bases each). Germline V lookup: CDR1 SGHDT, CDR2 YYEEEE. V lost 1 base and J 3 bases, leaving 17 bases between the germline ends. The CDR3 extends over 16 amino acids. This CDR3 is CASSLRGTGRNYEQYF. CDR3 bases: TGTGCCAGCAGCTTGCGGGGCACCGGGCGTAACTACGAGCAGTACTTC.

This sequence joins TRBV27 and TRBJ1-2; D not resolved. The V end lost 5 bases, the J end lost 2 bases, and 15 bases lay between the germline ends. The CDR3 has 15 amino acids. Per germline, CDR1 MNHEY and CDR2 SMNVEV (reference sequence). This CDR3 is CASSALPKLNYGYTF. CDR3 nucleotide sequence: TGTGCCAGCAGTGCCCTCCCAAAACTAAACTATGGCTACACCTTC.

The gene calls are TRBV12-3 or TRBV12-4 and TRBJ2-5; TRBD2 might be the D (6 bases). V lost 9 bases and J 5 bases, leaving 16 bases between the germline ends. The CDR3 is 13 amino acids. The CDR3 DNA reads TGTGCCAGTAACGGGGAGGTACGCGAGACCCAGTACTTC. Translated, it gives CASNGEVRETQYF.

The rearrangement uses TRBV12-5 and TRBJ2-1, with D perhaps given as TRBD1 or TRBD2 (6 bases each). CDR1 is LGHNT, CDR2 FRNRAP, per germline. The CDR3 extends over 15 amino acids. Trimming took off 4 bases at V and 5 bases at J, with 15 bases between the two ends. In nucleotides, the CDR3 is TGTGCTAGTGGTTGGGGGGATGGGGGGCACAATGAGCAGTTCTTC. Amino acids: CASGWGDGGHNEQFF.

The genes are TRBV6-2 or TRBV6-3 and TRBJ2-7, with D hard to call. The J call could be wrong; TRBJ2-5 is a better fit for the DNA end. Germline assignment: CDR1 MNHEY and CDR2 SVGEGT. The CDR3 totals 14 residues. The DNA for the CDR3 is TGTGCCAGCAGTAGACCAGAAGGCCAAGAGACCCAGTACTTC. Amino acids: CASSRPEGQETQYF.

The rearrangement joins TRBV27 to TRBJ1-1; the match to TRBD1 covers 9 bases. CDR1 is MNHEY and CDR2 is SMNVEV in the germline V gene (reference sequence). V trimming: 2 bases; J trimming: 6 bases; junction bases outside the gene matches: 7. The CDR3 runs to 15 residues. The DNA for the CDR3 is TGTGCCAGCAGTTTAAGCGGACAGGGGAAGCCTGAAGCTTTCTTT. This translates into CASSLSGQGKPEAFF.

This chain joins TRBV11-2 and TRBJ2-1, with 8 bases aligning to TRBD2. The trim removed 5 bases at V and 9 bases at J, leaving 9 bases unmatched. CDR1 and CDR2 from the germline V gene are SGHAT and FQNNGV. The CDR3 extends over 14 amino acids. This CDR3 reads CASSPRSGSIEQFF. In DNA form, the CDR3 reads TGTGCCAGCAGCCCTAGGAGCGGGAGTATTGAGCAGTTCTTC. The variable domain in full, with the rest retrieved from reference TRBV11-2 and TRBJ2-1, is EAGVAQSPRYKIIEKRQSVAFWCNPISGHATLYWYQQILGQGPKLLIQFQNNGVVDDSQLPKDRFSAERLKGVDSTLKIQPAKLEDSAVYLCASSPRSGSIEQFFGPGTRLTVL.

The chain is built from TRBV19 and TRBJ1-5; maybe TRBD1 (6 bases). CDR3 size: 13 residues. V lost 5 bases, J lost 7 bases, and 12 bases lay in between. Germline V CDR1 and CDR2: LNHDA, SQIVND (reference sequence). The CDR3 DNA follows: TGTGCCAGTAGTGACAGGTCCACCCAGCCCCAGCATTTT. This codes for CASSDRSTQPQHF. Looking up the rest from reference TRBV19 and TRBJ1-5 gives the full variable domain: DGGITQSPKYLFRKEGQNVTLSCEQNLNHDAMYWYRQDPGQGLRLIYYSQIVNDFQKGDIAEGYSVSREKKESFPLTVTSAQKNPTAFYLCASSDRSTQPQHFGDGTRLSIL.

Only a few counts were recorded for this clonotype. V gene TRBV27 combines with J gene TRBJ2-1; TRBD2 agrees at 11 bases. The CDR3 covers 19 residues. Per germline, CDR1 MNHEY and CDR2 SMNVEV (reference sequence). V lost 0 bases, J lost 3 bases, and 10 bases stayed unmatched. The CDR3 region is CASSLSSLVLAGDYNEQFF. In DNA, the CDR3 is TGTGCCAGCAGTTTATCGTCACTAGTACTAGCGGGAGACTACAATGAGCAGTTCTTC.

The chain recombines TRBV12-3 or TRBV12-4 with TRBJ1-5; TRBD1 agrees at 9 bases. CDR3 length: 15 amino acids. Trimming took 6 bases from V and 3 from J; bases not matched to a gene: 6. The CDR3 bases are TGTGCCAGCAGATATGACAGGGGGAACAATCAGCCCCAGCATTTT. Translating gives CASRYDRGNNQPQHF.